This passage covers 21 T cell receptor beta chains from one sample sequenced in a study of blood T cell repertoires in COVID-19. Some clones are missing from TCRdb's copy, which holds only in-frame ones; the method was immunoSEQ multiplex PCR. The sample includes roughly 150,000 clones, roughly 88% of them seen just once. The source material was peripheral blood. The source is a woman aged 45-65 years with acute or convalescent COVID-19.

This chain links TRBV6-2 or TRBV6-3 with TRBJ1-2; D remains ambiguous. The CDR3 has 11 residues. The germline gives CDR1 MNHEY, CDR2 SVGEGT. V dropped 4 bases and J dropped 8 bases, with 8 bases sitting between them. CDR3 residues: CASSSRGGYTF. The CDR3 coding sequence is TGTGCCAGCAGTTCGAGAGGGGGCTACACCTTC.

The chain links TRBV27 to TRBJ2-3; 8 nucleotides match TRBD1. Per germline, CDR1 MNHEY and CDR2 SMNVEV (reference sequence). J lost 2 bases, V lost 6 bases, and 4 bases had no gene match. The CDR3 length is 14 residues. CDR3 coding DNA: TGTGCCAGCAGACGGGACAGGCACACAGATACGCAGTATTTT. Translated, it gives CASRRDRHTDTQYF.

This rearrangement joins TRBV2 to TRBJ1-2, with D possibly matching TRBD1 (6 bases). This CDR3 has 13 residues. V dropped 6 bases and J dropped 4 bases, with 12 bases sitting between them. Germline values: CDR1 SNHLY, CDR2 FYNNEI. In DNA form, the CDR3 reads TGTGCCAGCAGCGCACAGGGCCTCTATGGCTACACCTTC. Protein product: CASSAQGLYGYTF.

The chain links TRBV9 to TRBJ2-1; possibly TRBD2 for D (5 bases). Germline CDR1 is SGDLS and CDR2 is YYNGEE. The CDR3 totals 16 residues. V was trimmed by 0 bases and J by 4 bases, leaving 14 bases between them. This CDR3 reads CASSVDSLAVYNEQFF. The CDR3 DNA reads TGTGCCAGCAGCGTAGACAGCCTAGCAGTTTACAATGAGCAGTTCTTC.

The chain links TRBV7-2 to TRBJ2-7, with a tentative D call TRBD2 (6 bases). V was shortened by 1 base and J by 5 bases, with 15 bases between the two germline ends. The CDR3 consists of 15 residues. Germline CDR1 is SGHTA and CDR2 is FQGNSA. DNA for the CDR3: TGTGCCAGCAGCTTAGGTCTGCGGGGCGCCCACGAGCAGTACTTC. This encodes CASSLGLRGAHEQYF.

The chain couples TRBV2 to TRBJ2-1, with D perhaps matching TRBD2 (6 bases). The CDR3 contains 14 residues. V was clipped by 4 bases and J by 5 bases, with 12 bases between them. CDR1 SNHLY and CDR2 FYNNEI come from the germline V gene. CDR3 protein: CASSVSWGDNEQFF. The CDR3 nucleotides are TGTGCCAGCAGTGTGAGTTGGGGGGACAATGAGCAGTTCTTC.

This rearrangement joins TRBV7-6 to TRBJ2-2; possible D gene TRBD2, 5 bases. Germline CDR1 and CDR2: SGHVS and FNYEAQ. The CDR3 consists of 13 residues. Deletions cut 7 bases from V and 4 bases from J, with 10 bases between. The CDR3 bases are TGTGCCAGCACCGGGATACGCACCGGGGAGCTGTTTTTT. It codes for CASTGIRTGELFF. The whole variable domain, filled in from reference TRBV7-6 and TRBJ2-2, reads GAGVSQSPRYKVTKRGQDVALRCDPISGHVSLYWYRQALGQGPEFLTYFNYEAQQDKSGLPNDRFSAERPEGSISTLTIQRTEQRDSAMYRCASTGIRTGELFFGEGSRLTVL.

V gene TRBV20-1 combines with J gene TRBJ2-7, with D unclear. Trimming left V 6 bases short and J 3 bases short, with 9 bases between. Germline values: CDR1 DFQATT, CDR2 SNEGSKA (reference sequence). The CDR3 is made up of 11 amino acids. CDR3 DNA sequence: TGCAGTGCGCCGACTGTCTACGAGCAGTACTTC. This codes for CSAPTVYEQYF.

This chain joins TRBV7-2 and TRBJ1-6; the D gene is possibly TRBD1 (6 bases). The V end was cut by 5 bases, the J end by 7 bases, with 18 bases between. The CDR3 runs 16 residues. Germline CDR1 and CDR2: SGHTA and FQGNSA. The CDR3 DNA is TGTGCCAGCAGCCCTCATGAGGACAGATGGAATTCACCCCTCCACTTT. This gives the protein CASSPHEDRWNSPLHF.

The V gene is TRBV19, the J gene TRBJ2-7; 11 nucleotides line up with TRBD2. Germline loops: CDR1 LNHDA, CDR2 SQIVND (reference sequence). The ends lost 5 bases at V and 6 bases at J; junction bases unmatched: 6. The CDR3 length is 14 residues. CDR3 sequence (DNA): TGTGCCAGTAGTTTGACTAGCGGGGTGGGCGAGCAGTACTTC. This translates into CASSLTSGVGEQYF.

The chain joins TRBV27 to TRBJ1-4, with 9 bases matching TRBD1. Germline CDR1 reads MNHEY; CDR2 reads SMNVEV (reference sequence). With 2 bases clipped from V and 7 bases from J, the junction kept 5 bases outside the gene matches. The CDR3 runs 15 residues. The DNA of the CDR3 is TGTGCCAGCAGTTTAGCAGGGACAGGGTTTGAAAAACTGTTTTTT. It codes for CASSLAGTGFEKLFF.

V and J are TRBV10-2 and TRBJ1-2; 7 nucleotides line up with TRBD1. Germline-derived CDR1 and CDR2 are WSHSY and SAAADI. There are 12 residues in the CDR3. V lost 3 bases and J lost 7; bases outside the gene matches: 2. The CDR3 DNA sequence: TGCGCCAGCAGTGACACAGGGGTTGGCTACACCTTC. It encodes CASSDTGVGYTF.

The chain recombines TRBV28 with TRBJ2-7, with 10 bases fitting TRBD2. This CDR3 region has 19 residues. From germline, CDR1 is MDHEN and CDR2 SYDVKM. V was pared by 5 bases and J by 1 base, with 17 bases of the junction left unmatched. The CDR3 DNA follows: TGTGCCAGCAGTGCCCCGGGGGGCCGGAGCGGGAGGGGATCCTACGAGCAGTACTTC. This encodes CASSAPGGRSGRGSYEQYF.

Comments on this clone: At one end the junction does not follow the germline gene, possibly because of a read error. This sequence joins TRBV19 and TRBJ2-3, with D perhaps TRBD1 (5 bases). CDR1 is LNHDA, CDR2 SQIVND, per germline (reference sequence). The CDR3 runs 15 residues. CDR3 amino acids: CASIPGGSQTATQYF. CDR3 in DNA: TGTGCCAGTATCCCAGGCGGATCCCAGACAGCTACGCAGTATTTT.

The chain joins TRBV11-2 to TRBJ2-5, with TRBD2 as a possible D gene (7 bases). Trimming stripped 3 bases from V and 3 bases from J, with 17 bases between. CDR1 is SGHAT and CDR2 is FQNNGV in the germline V gene. The CDR3 sequence is 16 residues long. Here the CDR3 reads CASSFRGAGAKETQYF. The CDR3 nucleotides are TGTGCCAGCAGCTTCAGGGGTGCGGGGGCAAAAGAGACCCAGTACTTC.

This clone was picked up a small number of times. The gene calls are TRBV10-3 and TRBJ1-5; D might be TRBD1 (5 bases). Germline V lookup: CDR1 ENHRY, CDR2 SYGVKD. The V end lost 8 bases, the J end lost 4 bases, and 9 bases lay between the germline ends. The CDR3 is made up of 12 amino acids. CDR3 DNA sequence: TGTGCCATCGGGGGGACTAATCAGCCCCAGCATTTT. As protein: CAIGGTNQPQHF.

The J gene is TRBJ2-1, the V gene TRBV7-3; a possible D gene is TRBD2 (6 bases). V was pared by 2 bases and J by 9 bases, with 14 bases between. Per germline, CDR1 SGHTA and CDR2 FQGTGA. This CDR3 is 14 amino acids long. CDR3 protein: CASSLVGGAAEQFF. In DNA form, the CDR3 reads TGTGCCAGCAGCTTAGTTGGCGGGGCCGCTGAGCAGTTCTTC.

This chain uses TRBV2 with TRBJ1-4, with 7 bases identical to TRBD1. The CDR3 consists of 15 residues. The V and J ends lost 5 bases and 3 bases, in that order; junction bases with no gene match: 6. Germline V gives CDR1 SNHLY, CDR2 FYNNEI. The CDR3 protein is CASSLDRVANEKLFF. In DNA, the CDR3 is TGTGCCAGCAGTCTCGACAGGGTCGCTAATGAAAAACTGTTTTTT.

The chain couples TRBV12-3 or TRBV12-4 to TRBJ2-7, with D perhaps matching TRBD2 (7 bases). V lost 0 bases and J 7 bases, leaving 10 bases between the germline ends. This CDR3 has 13 residues. CDR3 protein: CASSLAGGGEQYF. The CDR3 DNA sequence: TGTGCCAGCAGTTTAGCAGGGGGGGGAGAGCAGTACTTC.

The V call is TRBV7-9, the J call TRBJ1-4, with 9 bases lining up with TRBD1. Germline V gene lookup returns CDR1 SEHNR and CDR2 FQNEAQ (reference sequence). V lost 1 base, J lost 8 bases, and 11 bases stayed unmatched. The length of the CDR3 is 17 residues. CDR3 DNA sequence: TGTGCCAGCAGCTTAGGGGCCGGGACAGGGAGGAGCGAAAAACTGTTTTTT. Its translation is CASSLGAGTGRSEKLFF.

A single count supports this clone. This chain connects TRBV5-5 to TRBJ2-7; TRBD2 matches at 9 bases. The CDR3 is made up of 15 amino acids. Germline V gene sequence: CDR1 SGHKS, CDR2 YYEKEE (reference sequence). Losses at the gene ends were 1 base for V and 6 bases for J; bases not matched to a gene: 8. CDR3: CASSLFLAGIGEQYF. In DNA, the CDR3 is TGTGCCAGCAGCTTGTTCCTAGCGGGAATCGGCGAGCAGTACTTC.